Presented here are 19 T cell receptor beta chains from one specimen sequenced in a study of Tregs in tolerant kidney transplant recipients. Generated by immunoSEQ multiplex PCR, the TCRdb table keeps only in-frame clones and is missing some. Here the sample spans 50,000 to 85,000 clones, roughly 92% being singletons. Specimen: CD8+ T cells from blood, collected before the transplant. These TCRs come from a human donor who received a combined kidney and bone marrow transplant.

This chain's CDR3 is CASSLGPGTANEKLFF. DNA of the CDR3: TGTGCCAGCAGTTTAGGCCCCGGGACAGCTAATGAAAAACTGTTTTTT. The V and J genes are TRBV27 and TRBJ1-4, with 7 bases fitting TRBD1. Looked up from germline, CDR1 is MNHEY and CDR2 is SMNVEV (reference sequence). CDR3 length equals 16 residues. V was clipped by 2 bases and J by 3 bases; unmatched bases: 6.

J is TRBJ1-2 and V is TRBV4-1; D possibly corresponds to TRBD1 (6 bases). The CDR3 has 14 residues. Germline-derived CDR1 and CDR2 are MGHRA and YSYEKL. Trimming stripped 4 bases from V and 6 bases from J, with 15 bases between. CDR3 region: CASSPPGRGDGYTF. The CDR3 coding sequence is TGCGCCAGCAGCCCTCCGGGGAGGGGGGATGGCTACACCTTC.

Here the CDR3 DNA reads TGTGCCAGCAGCCCACAGGGTTTCGAAAACATTCAGTACTTC. It yields the protein CASSPQGFENIQYF. This chain links TRBV14 with TRBJ2-4, with D possibly matching TRBD1 (6 bases). Germline V gene data show CDR1 as SGHDN and CDR2 as FVKESK. This CDR3 is built from 14 residues. Trimming pared 4 bases from V and 5 bases from J, leaving 12 bases between.

The V call is TRBV7-8, the J call TRBJ1-1; D is unclear. The CDR3 extends over 16 amino acids. Per germline, CDR1 SGHVS and CDR2 FQNEAQ. V shed 5 bases and J shed 1 base, with 17 bases lying between them. CDR3 in DNA: TGTGCCAGCAGCCCCCGTTCACTATCCGCGAACACTGAAGCTTTCTTT. Protein sequence: CASSPRSLSANTEAFF.

The genes are TRBV9 and TRBJ1-3; D is unresolved. Germline V gives CDR1 SGDLS, CDR2 YYNGEE. The CDR3 is made up of 12 amino acids. With 0 bases removed from V and 11 bases from J, the gap between germline ends came to 9 bases. CDR3 in amino acids: CASSVVPGAIYF. The CDR3 DNA reads TGTGCCAGCAGCGTAGTCCCGGGAGCCATATATTTT. The full variable domain, rest sourced from reference TRBV9 and TRBJ1-3, is DSGVTQTPKHLITATGQRVTLRCSPRSGDLSVYWYQQSLDQGLQFLIQYYNGEERAKGNILERFSAQQFPDLHSELNLSSLELGDSALYFCASSVVPGAIYFGEGSWLTVV.

Remarks on this clone: The same CDR3 also results from other DNA sequences found in this sample. The V and J genes are TRBV5-1 and TRBJ1-2, with D hard to call. The CDR3 extends over 14 amino acids. V was shortened by 4 bases and J by 2 bases, with 12 bases between the two germline ends. Germline V gives CDR1 SGHRS, CDR2 YFSETQ. The CDR3 DNA follows: TGCGCCAGCAGCCTGCACGGAGGGAACTATGGCTACACCTTC. Its protein product is CASSLHGGNYGYTF.

Here the CDR3 DNA reads TGTGCCAGCAGACCTACAGGGATCGCTGAAGCTTTCTTT. This translates into CASRPTGIAEAFF. The chain uses TRBV27 and TRBJ1-1, with D tentatively TRBD1 (6 bases). The germline V and J ends were trimmed by 6 bases and 6 bases, with 14 bases remaining between them. The length of the CDR3 is 13 residues. Germline CDR1 and CDR2: MNHEY and SMNVEV (reference sequence).

The V call is TRBV27, the J call TRBJ2-5; 7 bases agree with TRBD2. The CDR3 has 14 residues. V lost 2 bases, J lost 5 bases, and 5 bases stayed unmatched. Germline CDR1 MNHEY, CDR2 SMNVEV (reference sequence). CDR3 protein: CASSLAGVWETQYF. CDR3 bases: TGTGCCAGCAGTTTAGCGGGAGTTTGGGAGACCCAGTACTTC.

In its sample, this clone was seen once. The chain links TRBV30 to TRBJ2-2, with a tentative D call TRBD1 (6 bases). The length of the CDR3 is 14 residues. CDR1 is GTSNPN and CDR2 is SVGIG in the germline V gene (reference sequence). The V end was cut by 3 bases, the J end by 4 bases, with 12 bases between. As DNA, the CDR3 is TGTGCCTGGAGGGGGGCCCCATTCACCGGGGAGCTGTTTTTT. Translating it yields CAWRGAPFTGELFF.

The chain couples TRBV15 to TRBJ2-2; D may be TRBD1 (6 bases). The germline CDR1 and CDR2 sequences are LNHNV and YYDKDF (reference sequence). The CDR3 runs 17 residues. V lost 0 bases, J lost 1 base, and 12 bases lay in between. CDR3 protein: CATSRDAWTENTGELFF. The CDR3 DNA follows: TGTGCCACCAGCAGAGATGCTTGGACAGAGAACACCGGGGAGCTGTTTTTT.

The rearrangement joins TRBV5-1 to TRBJ2-5; perhaps TRBD1 as D (5 bases). V was shortened by 7 bases and J by 5 bases, with 12 bases between the two germline ends. In germline, CDR1 is SGHRS, CDR2 YFSETQ. The CDR3 extends over 12 amino acids. The CDR3 DNA reads as TGCGCCAGCGGCAGGGAAGGGGAGACCCAGTACTTC. Its translation is CASGREGETQYF.

This chain uses TRBV4-3 with TRBJ1-2, with 8 bases matching TRBD1. This CDR3 region has 15 residues. Germline CDR1 reads LGHNA; CDR2 reads YSLEER. V was clipped by 4 bases and J by 2 bases; unmatched bases: 6. In nucleotides, the CDR3 is TGCGCCAGCAGCCCCTGGACAGGGCTCAACTATGGCTACACCTTC. Encoded protein: CASSPWTGLNYGYTF.

The V call is TRBV7-9, the J call TRBJ2-4; TRBD2 might be the D (6 bases). This CDR3 is 14 amino acids long. Germline CDR1 SEHNR, CDR2 FQNEAQ (reference sequence). Trimming removed 5 bases from V and 8 bases from J, with 16 bases in between. Here the CDR3 reads CASSPVGGLDIQYF. CDR3 sequence (DNA): TGTGCCAGCAGCCCAGTCGGGGGACTTGACATTCAGTACTTC.

The chain uses TRBV13 and TRBJ2-5, with a possible D match to TRBD2 (5 bases). Looked up from germline, CDR1 is PRHDT and CDR2 is FYEKMQ (reference sequence). This CDR3 region has 15 residues. V shed 0 bases and J shed 2 bases, with 10 bases lying between them. The CDR3: CASSLGGIPQETQYF. The DNA of the CDR3 is TGTGCCAGCAGCTTAGGCGGGATCCCACAAGAGACCCAGTACTTC.

The CDR3 nucleotides read TGTGCCAGCAGTTGGAGCTCCTACGAGCAGTACTTC. Translating it yields CASSWSSYEQYF. V is TRBV28 and J is TRBJ2-7; D gene uncertain. Germline V gives CDR1 MDHEN, CDR2 SYDVKM. Trimming removed 4 bases from V and 0 bases from J, with 4 bases in between. There are 12 residues in the CDR3.

This clone was observed a single time. The chain uses TRBV13 and TRBJ1-1; D gene uncertain. Per the germline V gene, CDR1 is PRHDT and CDR2 is FYEKMQ (reference sequence). The CDR3 runs 14 residues. The V and J ends lost 4 bases and 0 bases respectively, with 9 bases between them. CDR3 residues: CASSSPEVNTEAFF. CDR3 coding DNA: TGTGCCAGCAGCTCACCAGAGGTGAACACTGAAGCTTTCTTT.

A single count supports this clone. The chain links TRBV28 to TRBJ1-5; TRBD1 matches 7 bases. Germline V lookup: CDR1 MDHEN, CDR2 SYDVKM. The length of the CDR3 is 15 residues. The V and J ends lost 2 bases and 0 bases, in that order; junction bases with no gene match: 1. CDR3 region: CASSLDRASNQPQHF. As DNA, the CDR3 is TGTGCCAGCAGTTTAGACAGGGCTAGCAATCAGCCCCAGCATTTT.

J is TRBJ1-1 and V is TRBV19; 7 nucleotides align to TRBD1. In germline, CDR1 is LNHDA, CDR2 SQIVND (reference sequence). The V and J ends lost 6 bases and 5 bases, in that order; junction bases with no gene match: 3. This CDR3 region has 12 residues. The CDR3 coding sequence is TGTGCCAGTAGGACAGGGTTTACTGAAGCTTTCTTT. Encoded protein: CASRTGFTEAFF.

This clone appeared a few times. This chain uses TRBV21-1 with TRBJ1-5; the table's D call of TRBD1 was not tested on the DNA. TRBV21-1 represents a pseudogene. CDR3 length: 14 amino acids. CDR3: CASSKTGEGQPQHF. CDR3 coding DNA: TGTGCCAGCAGCAAGACAGGGGAAGGTCAGCCCCAGCATTTT.